Shown below are 21 T cell receptor beta chains from a single sample sequenced in a study of cytomegalovirus exposure and HLA in healthy donors. This PCR relied on a set of 60 Vbeta primers and 13 Jbeta primers. Libraries were prepared by immunoSEQ multiplex PCR; TCRdb keeps only in-frame clonotypes and omits some of them. Of over 100,000 clones in the sample, about 80% were seen once. The sample comprised PBMCs. The origin of the receptors is a woman under 30 in good health and CMV-seropositive.

This clone came up once. Written as DNA, the CDR3 is TGTGCCAGTAGTATAAGCGGGAACACTGAAGCTTTCTTT. This encodes CASSISGNTEAFF. This chain joins TRBV19 and TRBJ1-1; D uncertain. Germline V gene data show CDR1 as LNHDA and CDR2 as SQIVND (reference sequence). The CDR3 spans 13 residues. Trimming shortened V by 2 bases and J by 1 base, and 5 bases separated the two germline ends. Combining the CDR3 with reference TRBV19 and TRBJ1-1 gives the whole variable domain DGGITQSPKYLFRKEGQNVTLSCEQNLNHDAMYWYRQDPGQGLRLIYYSQIVNDFQKGDIAEGYSVSREKKESFPLTVTSAQKNPTAFYLCASSISGNTEAFFGQGTRLTVV.

V is TRBV6-1 and J is TRBJ2-7; D might be TRBD2 (5 bases). Germline V gene lookup returns CDR1 MNHNS and CDR2 SASEGT. The CDR3 covers 13 residues. With 3 bases removed from V and 6 bases from J, the gap between germline ends came to 12 bases. The CDR3 is CASSDRGLREQYF. Here the CDR3 DNA reads TGTGCCAGCAGTGACCGGGGATTGCGCGAGCAGTACTTC.

The genes are TRBV5-1 and TRBJ1-5; D might be TRBD1 (5 bases). The CDR3 totals 14 residues. The germline V gene encodes CDR1 SGHRS and CDR2 YFSETQ. The V and J ends lost 0 bases and 5 bases respectively, with 9 bases between them. The CDR3 spells CASSLGQGDQPQHF. CDR3 nucleotide sequence: TGCGCCAGCAGCTTGGGGCAGGGTGATCAGCCCCAGCATTTT.

The J gene is TRBJ1-2, the V gene TRBV5-1; the D gene is possibly TRBD1 (6 bases). CDR3 length equals 11 residues. CDR1 SGHRS and CDR2 YFSETQ come from the germline V gene. Trimming took 4 bases from V and 8 from J, leaving 9 bases between them. The CDR3 nucleotides are TGCGCCAGCAGCGGGACATACGGCTACACCTTC. It translates to CASSGTYGYTF.

The CDR3 coding sequence is TGTGCCTGGAGCCTGGACAGGGAAGCTTTCTTT. Translated, it gives CAWSLDREAFF. This chain joins TRBV30 and TRBJ1-1; 7 nucleotides match TRBD1. CDR1 is GTSNPN, CDR2 SVGIG, per germline (reference sequence). V shed 3 bases and J 8 bases; nucleotides not matched to a gene: 3. This CDR3 is 11 amino acids long. The whole variable domain, remainder taken from reference TRBV30 and TRBJ1-1, is SQTIHQWPATLVQPVGSPLSLECTVEGTSNPNLYWYRQAAGRGLQLLFYSVGIGQISSEVPQNLSASRPQDRQFILSSKKLLLSDSGFYLCAWSLDREAFFGQGTRLTVV.

The J gene is TRBJ2-7, the V gene TRBV5-5, with 12 nucleotides matching TRBD2. CDR1 is SGHKS and CDR2 is YYEKEE in the germline V gene (reference sequence). This CDR3 comprises 14 residues. V was pared by 4 bases and J by 5 bases, with 4 bases of the junction left unmatched. The CDR3: CASSLPSGRDEQYF. CDR3 nucleotide sequence: TGTGCCAGCAGCCTACCTAGCGGGAGGGACGAGCAGTACTTC.

The chain recombines TRBV4-2 with TRBJ1-3; D is possibly TRBD1 (5 bases). Trimming left V 4 bases short and J 4 bases short, with 11 bases between. Looked up from germline, CDR1 is LGHNA and CDR2 is YNFKEQ. The CDR3 totals 14 residues. In DNA, the CDR3 is TGTGCCAGCAGCCGACAGAAGTTCGGAAACACCATATATTTT. Encoded protein: CASSRQKFGNTIYF.

The chain uses TRBV2 and TRBJ2-1; 16 bases line up with TRBD2. The junction had 19 bases not matched to a gene; V was cut back by 6 bases and J by 8 bases. Germline CDR1 SNHLY, CDR2 FYNNEI. CDR3 length equals 20 residues. The CDR3 reads CASRDYSGTSGRASRDEQFF. CDR3 nucleotide sequence: TGTGCCAGCAGGGACTATTCCGGGACTAGCGGGAGGGCCTCTCGGGATGAGCAGTTCTTC.

The chain links TRBV9 to TRBJ2-7; TRBD1 aligns across 11 bases. The V and J ends lost 4 bases and 5 bases, in that order; junction bases with no gene match: 11. The length of the CDR3 is 16 residues. The germline gives CDR1 SGDLS, CDR2 YYNGEE. The CDR3 coding sequence is TGTGCCAGCAGCCCCCCTCGGACAGGGGGCGGCGACGAGCAGTACTTC. Encoded protein: CASSPPRTGGGDEQYF.

V and J are TRBV11-3 and TRBJ2-7; perhaps TRBD1 as D (6 bases). Trimming left V 2 bases short and J 0 bases short, with 11 bases between. CDR3 size: 15 residues. CDR1 and CDR2 from the germline V gene are SGHNT and YENEEA. The CDR3 DNA reads TGTGCCAGCAGCTTAACAGGGACCCTCTCCTACGAGCAGTACTTC. It codes for CASSLTGTLSYEQYF.

This sequence joins TRBV6-1 and TRBJ1-1; maybe TRBD1 (6 bases). Germline values: CDR1 MNHNS, CDR2 SASEGT. V lost 6 bases to trimming and J lost 4 bases, with 12 bases between them. There are 13 residues in the CDR3. CDR3 in amino acids: CASSPRGSTEAFF. The DNA of the CDR3 is TGTGCCAGCAGCCCCAGGGGTTCCACTGAAGCTTTCTTT.

This chain uses TRBV28 with TRBJ1-5; tentative D call: TRBD1 (6 bases). The CDR3 sequence is 14 residues long. Trimming stripped 8 bases from V and 10 bases from J, with 21 bases between. Germline V gene data show CDR1 as MDHEN and CDR2 as SYDVKM. Here the CDR3 reads CASLQYGQINPQHF. The CDR3 DNA is TGTGCCAGCCTACAGTATGGACAGATCAATCCCCAGCATTTT. The variable domain in full, completed from reference TRBV28 and TRBJ1-5, reads DVKVTQSSRYLVKRTGEKVFLECVQDMDHENMFWYRQDPGLGLRLIYFSYDVKMKEKGDIPEGYSVSREKKERFSLILESASTNQTSMYLCASLQYGQINPQHFGDGTRLSIL.

The count of this clone is one. The chain joins TRBV5-4 to TRBJ1-5; a weak D match, TRBD1 (5 bases). Trimming pared 3 bases from V and 4 bases from J, leaving 14 bases between. Germline assignment: CDR1 SGHNT and CDR2 YYREEE (reference sequence). The CDR3 covers 15 residues. In DNA, the CDR3 is TGTGCCAGCAGCTCCAGGGAAACCGGGAATCAGCCCCAGCATTTT. Its protein product is CASSSRETGNQPQHF.

The chain combines TRBV11-1 with TRBJ2-7; TRBD2 might be the D (6 bases). In germline, CDR1 is SGHAT, CDR2 FQDESV (reference sequence). This CDR3 is built from 17 residues. Deletions cut 0 bases from V and 2 bases from J, with 17 bases between. CDR3 DNA: TGTGCCAGCAGCTTAGCCCCCCCCGGGAGCCTTGCCTACGAGCAGTACTTC. Its translation: CASSLAPPGSLAYEQYF.

This chain uses TRBV30 with TRBJ1-1, with 11 bases matching TRBD1. Germline CDR1 GTSNPN, CDR2 SVGIG (reference sequence). The CDR3 sequence is 15 residues long. V dropped 0 bases and J dropped 4; count of bases not matched to a gene: 4. Here the CDR3 reads CAWSVGTGGITEAFF. The CDR3 nucleotides read TGTGCCTGGAGTGTAGGGACAGGGGGAATCACTGAAGCTTTCTTT.

CDR3: CASSSQGPPSYEQYF. CDR3 nucleotides: TGCGCCAGCAGCTCACAGGGTCCCCCAAGCTACGAGCAGTACTTC. The chain uses TRBV5-1 and TRBJ2-5; D might be TRBD1 (6 bases). TRBJ2-7 explains the end of the DNA better; the J call may be wrong. CDR1 SGHRS and CDR2 YFSETQ come from the germline V gene. The CDR3 covers 15 residues.

The V call is TRBV5-1, the J call TRBJ2-2, with TRBD2 matching over 9 bases. The J segment lost 6 bases and the V segment lost 1 base, leaving 10 bases of the junction unmatched. The CDR3 length is 17 residues. CDR1 SGHRS and CDR2 YFSETQ come from the germline V gene. The CDR3 sequence is CASSLIASGIHSGELFF. CDR3 coding DNA: TGCGCCAGCAGCTTGATAGCTAGCGGGATCCATTCCGGGGAGCTGTTTTTT.

The genes are TRBV11-3 and TRBJ2-7; D gene uncertain. With 5 bases removed from V and 2 bases from J, the gap between germline ends came to 10 bases. Germline CDR1 SGHNT, CDR2 YENEEA. The CDR3 is 13 amino acids. This chain's CDR3 is CASSPGLPYEQYF. Written as DNA, the CDR3 is TGTGCCAGCAGCCCTGGCCTCCCCTACGAGCAGTACTTC.

The rearrangement uses TRBV4-1 and TRBJ1-3, with a possible D match to TRBD1 (5 bases). CDR1 is MGHRA, CDR2 YSYEKL, per germline. V was pared by 0 bases and J by 2 bases, with 8 bases between. CDR3 length: 15 amino acids. Here the CDR3 reads CASSQDEGAGNTIYF. The CDR3 DNA follows: TGCGCCAGCAGCCAAGATGAAGGGGCTGGAAACACCATATATTTT.

This rearrangement joins TRBV15 to TRBJ1-4, with D hard to call. Germline V gene sequence: CDR1 LNHNV, CDR2 YYDKDF (reference sequence). The CDR3 sequence is 15 residues long. V lost 0 bases and J lost 0, with 5 bases in between. The CDR3 DNA follows: TGTGCCACCAGCAGAGAAGGAGCAACTAATGAAAAACTGTTTTTT. Translated, it gives CATSREGATNEKLFF. The full variable domain, completed using reference TRBV15 and TRBJ1-4, is DAMVIQNPRYQVTQFGKPVTLSCSQTLNHNVMYWYQQKSSQAPKLLFHYYDKDFNNEADTPDNFQSRRPNTSFCFLDIRSPGLGDTAMYLCATSREGATNEKLFFGSGTQLSVL.

This chain's CDR3 is CAISPGLAATGELFF. DNA of the CDR3: TGTGCCATCAGTCCCGGACTAGCGGCAACCGGGGAGCTGTTTTTT. The V and J genes are TRBV10-3 and TRBJ2-2; TRBD2 agrees at 10 bases. The CDR3 contains 15 residues. Germline values: CDR1 ENHRY, CDR2 SYGVKD. The trim removed 5 bases at V and 5 bases at J, leaving 5 bases unmatched.